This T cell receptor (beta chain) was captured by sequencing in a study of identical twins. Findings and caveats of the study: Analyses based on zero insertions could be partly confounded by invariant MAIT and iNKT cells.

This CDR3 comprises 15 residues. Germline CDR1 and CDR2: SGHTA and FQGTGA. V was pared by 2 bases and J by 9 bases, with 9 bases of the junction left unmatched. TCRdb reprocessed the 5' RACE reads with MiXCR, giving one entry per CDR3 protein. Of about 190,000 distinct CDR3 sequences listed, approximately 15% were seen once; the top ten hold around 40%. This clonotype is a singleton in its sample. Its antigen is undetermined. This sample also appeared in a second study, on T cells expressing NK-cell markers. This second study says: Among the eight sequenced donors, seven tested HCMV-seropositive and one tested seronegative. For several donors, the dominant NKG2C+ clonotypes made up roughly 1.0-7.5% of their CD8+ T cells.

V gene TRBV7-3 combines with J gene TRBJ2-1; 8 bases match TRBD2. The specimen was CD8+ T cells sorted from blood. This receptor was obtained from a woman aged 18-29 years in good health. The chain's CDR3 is CASSLGGGGIGEQFF. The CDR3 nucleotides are TGTGCCAGCAGCTTAGGAGGCGGGGGGATAGGTGAGCAGTTCTTC.